A single sample is the source of the 17 T cell receptor beta chains below, sequenced in a study of beta chain features in type 1 diabetes. Reverse transcription of all isolated RNA meant that expressed TCRB transcripts were sequenced. The table came from immunoSEQ multiplex PCR; TCRdb's copy has only in-frame clones and leaves some out. The table lists around 150,000 clones, approximately 8.1% of them singletons. The sample was central memory CD4+ T cells from blood. These receptors originate from a man between 18 and 29 years old in good health.

The rearrangement links TRBV18 to TRBJ1-1, with D hard to call. V was pared by 5 bases and J by 2 bases, with 12 bases between. Germline V gene data show CDR1 as KGHSH and CDR2 as LQKENI. The CDR3 spans 14 residues. CDR3 protein: CASSDPGDNTEAFF. The CDR3 coding sequence is TGTGCCAGCTCAGATCCGGGAGACAACACTGAAGCTTTCTTT.

This clone was seen only a few times. The chain employs TRBV30 and TRBJ2-3; TRBD2 agrees at 7 bases. In germline, CDR1 is GTSNPN, CDR2 SVGIG (reference sequence). J lost 4 bases, V lost 2 bases, and 6 bases had no gene match. The CDR3 loop spans 14 amino acids. The CDR3, as DNA: TGTGCCTGGAGTTCTCCGGGGGGAGCAGATACGCAGTATTTT. Amino acid sequence: CAWSSPGGADTQYF.

This clone appeared a few times. The rearrangement links TRBV5-6 to TRBJ2-5; TRBD1 might be the D (5 bases). V was clipped by 2 bases and J by 4 bases, with 15 bases between them. Germline V gene lookup returns CDR1 SGHDT and CDR2 YYEEEE. CDR3 size: 15 residues. CDR3 sequence: CASSFSRGGSETQYF. The CDR3 DNA reads as TGTGCCAGCAGCTTTTCTAGGGGCGGATCAGAGACCCAGTACTTC. The full variable domain, in which reference TRBV5-6 and TRBJ2-5 provide the parts outside the CDR3, is DAGVTQSPTHLIKTRGQQVTLRCSPKSGHDTVSWYQQALGQGPQFIFQYYEEEERQRGNFPDRFSGHQFPNYSSELNVNALLLGDSALYLCASSFSRGGSETQYFGPGTRLLVL.

V is TRBV18 and J is TRBJ2-7, with TRBD2 matching over 10 bases. With 3 bases clipped from V and 5 bases from J, the junction kept 4 bases outside the gene matches. The CDR3 sequence is 14 residues long. Germline CDR1 reads KGHSH; CDR2 reads LQKENI. The CDR3 nucleotides read TGTGCCAGCTCACCCGGGACTAGCGCCGACGAGCAGTACTTC. Translated: CASSPGTSADEQYF.

This clone appeared many times. The chain carries TRBV5-5 and TRBJ1-2, with no clear D. Germline-derived CDR1 and CDR2 are SGHKS and YYEKEE (reference sequence). The CDR3 loop spans 15 amino acids. V was clipped by 1 base and J by 0 bases, with 10 bases between them. The CDR3 sequence is CASSLSQSANYGYTF. The CDR3 nucleotides are TGTGCCAGCAGCTTGTCACAGTCCGCTAACTATGGCTACACCTTC.

This clone occurred a few times. The chain is built from TRBV28 and TRBJ1-2; D gene ambiguous. V dropped 8 bases and J dropped 5 bases, with 12 bases sitting between them. Germline CDR1 MDHEN, CDR2 SYDVKM. This CDR3 is 12 amino acids long. The CDR3 nucleotides read TGTGCCAGCGGCCGAGGGAGTTATGGCTACACCTTC. As protein: CASGRGSYGYTF.

The chain joins TRBV7-3 to TRBJ2-3; 8 bases agree with TRBD2. The CDR3 has 15 residues. The germline V gene has CDR1 SGHTA and CDR2 FQGTGA. The J segment lost 2 bases and the V segment lost 8 bases, leaving 9 bases of the junction unmatched. The CDR3 region is CASWGSGAFTDTQYF. DNA for the CDR3: TGTGCCAGCTGGGGTAGCGGGGCCTTCACAGATACGCAGTATTTT.

The V and J genes are TRBV10-3 and TRBJ1-1; TRBD1 might be the D (5 bases). The V and J ends lost 3 bases and 1 base respectively, with 12 bases between them. Germline loops: CDR1 ENHRY, CDR2 SYGVKD. There are 15 residues in the CDR3. The CDR3 reads CAISDIGRANTEAFF. CDR3 nucleotides: TGTGCCATCAGTGATATTGGCAGGGCGAACACTGAAGCTTTCTTT.

This clone appeared a few times. The chain combines TRBV19 with TRBJ1-2; TRBD1 agrees at 7 bases. Germline V gene sequence: CDR1 LNHDA, CDR2 SQIVND (reference sequence). This CDR3 has 15 amino acids. J gave up 4 bases and V 0 bases, and 5 bases lay outside the gene matches. CDR3 sequence (DNA): TGTGCCAGTAGTATAGACACCGGGACAGTCTATGGCTACACCTTC. Translation gives CASSIDTGTVYGYTF.

This clone was seen a few times. V usage is TRBV7-3 and J usage is TRBJ1-5, with D hard to call. This CDR3 is 9 amino acids long. Trimming pared 7 bases from V and 13 bases from J, leaving 8 bases between. The germline V gene encodes CDR1 SGHTA and CDR2 FQGTGA. This CDR3 is CASTRPQHF. The CDR3 region has the DNA TGTGCCAGCACCAGGCCACAGCATTTT.

The chain uses TRBV7-2 and TRBJ2-6; possibly TRBD1 for D (6 bases). CDR3 length: 17 residues. CDR1 SGHTA and CDR2 FQGNSA come from the germline V gene. Trimming cost V 0 bases and J 4 bases, with 13 bases left between them. CDR3 nucleotides: TGTGCCAGCAGCTTAGCGGGGGCAGGTTCCGGGGCCAACGTCCTGACTTTC. It specifies CASSLAGAGSGANVLTF.

The chain couples TRBV7-2 to TRBJ1-5; D perhaps matches TRBD1 (5 bases). V was trimmed by 0 bases and J by 6 bases, leaving 9 bases between them. The CDR3 loop spans 14 amino acids. The germline gives CDR1 SGHTA, CDR2 FQGNSA. The CDR3 loop reads CASSLAGEGQPQHF. In DNA, the CDR3 is TGTGCCAGCAGCTTAGCAGGGGAAGGTCAGCCCCAGCATTTT.

This clone came up a few times. This chain uses TRBV13 with TRBJ2-5; 7 nucleotides agree with TRBD2. The CDR3 is 13 residues long. V lost 4 bases, J lost 3 bases, and 2 bases stayed unmatched. Germline V lookup: CDR1 PRHDT, CDR2 FYEKMQ (reference sequence). CDR3 DNA: TGTGCCAGCAGCTCCCTAGCGGAAGAGACCCAGTACTTC. Translated: CASSSLAEETQYF.

The chain has TRBV7-2 and TRBJ2-3, with TRBD2 matching 8 bases. Trimming removed 2 bases from V and 2 bases from J; junction bases left unmatched: 3. The CDR3 has 15 residues. From germline, CDR1 is SGHTA and CDR2 FQGNSA. The CDR3 DNA reads TGTGCCAGCAGCTTAACGGGAGGGCACACAGATACGCAGTATTTT. This sequence encodes CASSLTGGHTDTQYF.

This clone was picked up a small number of times. The DNA for the CDR3 is TGTGCCAGCAGCCAAGACACTTCCTCCGGGACAGGGGTCGTCCATCCCTCCTACGAGCAGTACTTC. Encoded protein: CASSQDTSSGTGVVHPSYEQYF. The J gene is TRBJ2-7, the V gene TRBV4-2; 10 nucleotides match TRBD1. Germline CDR1 and CDR2: LGHNA and YNFKEQ. The ends lost 0 bases at V and 0 bases at J; junction bases unmatched: 20. The CDR3 is 22 amino acids.

This clone occurred a few times. The V gene is TRBV6-1, the J gene TRBJ1-6; D not resolved. In germline, CDR1 is MNHNS, CDR2 SASEGT. V shed 3 bases and J shed 9 bases, with 15 bases lying between them. The CDR3 length is 15 residues. In DNA form, the CDR3 reads TGTGCCAGCAGTGATCTTGACAACGGATTTTCACCCCTCCACTTT. This sequence encodes CASSDLDNGFSPLHF.

This clone turned up a few times. The gene calls are TRBV18 and TRBJ2-1; 15 positions agree with TRBD2. The CDR3 is 17 residues long. J lost 8 bases, V lost 0 bases, and 5 bases had no gene match. The V gene's germline CDR1 is KGHSH and CDR2 LQKENI. The CDR3 nucleotides are TGTGCCAGCTCACCACCTGGACTAGCGGGAGGGGGTTATGAGCAGTTCTTC. Translating gives CASSPPGLAGGGYEQFF.